This note documents a single T cell receptor (beta chain) sequence. Its antigen is currently not known. No per-base quality is available; no much larger clone lies one base away. Its CDR3 holds 16 amino acids, cysteine through phenylalanine. The CDR3 DNA has 48 bases and is translated from base 1. The germline V gene yields MGHDK for CDR1 and SYGVNS for CDR2. A distance of 17 bases separates the germline ends of V and J, which lose 1 base and 4 bases respectively. In the prospective study, participants were roughly 18 to 95 years old, resided in about two dozen geographic areas of the United States, and were enrolled through a virtual design. In the prospective study, participants were assigned to cohorts based on the clinical history participants reported in a screening survey and a study questionnaire. For ImmuneRACE Cohort 3, a participant was defined as recovered based on two consecutive negative NP/OP PCR tests, clearance by a healthcare professional, or resolution of symptoms. In the prospective study, whole blood, serum and a nasopharyngeal or oropharyngeal swab were collected from each participant by mobile phlebotomists. Prospective study participants could optionally give additional blood draws and questionnaires over an approximately 2-month period. Blood samples from the prospective study were shipped frozen or at room temperature prior to DNA extraction.

The data derive from a study of blood T cell repertoires in COVID-19 (TCRdb year 2020). About the full investigation: The collaborator samples originated in the United States, Italy and Spain and spanned the acute and convalescent phases of COVID-19. The prospective study material was composed of cDNA or gDNA derived from T cells, B-cell-depleted T cells, or PBMCs. The dataset comprised deeply sampled blood TCRbeta repertoires from subjects exposed to, actively infected with, or recovered from COVID-19. The repertoires were released in a freely available public database intended as a resource for research on the immune response to SARS-CoV-2. Samples were obtained from the ongoing ImmuneRACE study (first 160 participants) and from 950 to 1,500 subjects provided by 6 global collaborators. A de-identified subject ID, COVID-19 status, age in years and sex were almost always included in the sample metadata. Where HLA class I and class II types were available, the types were taken from metadata supplied by the sample provider, not from assay-based typing.

Broad study findings and their caveats: Clinical and demographic metadata were provided uncurated, with the amount varying by source and participant.

TCRbeta CDR3 regions were amplified from genomic DNA by means of the immunoSEQ Assay, a bias-controlled multiplex PCR. The authors' pipeline ran thus. The number of nucleated cells in each sample was estimated by amplification of reference gene primers within the assay. Sequence reads were collapsed and filtered to measure the absolute abundance of every unique TCRbeta CDR3 rearrangement. For each sample, productive Simpson clonality was calculated by taking the square root of Simpson's diversity index across productive rearrangements. Held by TCRdb, this immuneACCESS table contains in-frame sequences only and omits some clones. Under half of the omission traces to an unresolved V gene where checked; the cause of the rest is unknown. V and J calls and clone size are as listed in that table; D and trimming were resolved from the DNA. The sample yields about 330,000 clones; about 85% were counted once. The top ten hold approximately 5% of the sample.

In this chain, TRBV25-1 is recombined with TRBJ2-7, with a tentative D gene TRBD1 over 6 matching bases. Specimen: PBMCs or T cells enriched from blood (not recorded which). The clonotype was recovered from a woman aged 25 to 45 who had recovered from COVID-19. Here the CDR3 is given as CASSEFGAGDSYEQYF. The sequence in DNA is TGTGCCAGCAGTGAATTTGGGGCAGGGGATAGTTACGAGCAGTACTTC.